This T cell receptor beta chain was profiled in a study of shared clonotypes between healthy human individuals. The study, taken as a whole, reports: Despite large depth, sorted-subset datasets appeared incompletely sequenced.

This clone was recorded only once. Its antigen remains unidentified. The CDR3 sequence is 16 residues long. Germline lookup yields CDR1 MNHEY and CDR2 SMNVEV (reference sequence). V was clipped by 6 bases and J by 1 base, with 15 bases between them. In the naive CD8 group, cells lacked CD45RO and were positively selected for CCR7, so terminally differentiated effector memory CD45RA+ cells were left out. Sequenced by immunoSEQ multiplex PCR; TCRdb stores in-frame clones only, minus some. This table has millions of clones, approximately 95% appearing once. The chain links TRBV27 to TRBJ2-2, with a possible D match to TRBD2 (6 bases). The TCR comes from a man aged 18 to 35 in good health. The sequenced sample consisted of naive CD8+ T cells sorted from blood. The CDR3 is CASSSSWGENTGELFF. CDR3 in DNA: TGTGCCAGCAGCTCCTCATGGGGGGAGAACACCGGGGAGCTGTTTTTT.